A selection of T cell receptor beta chains follows, all from one sample in a study of identical twins. TCRdb re-derived calls from the 5' RACE reads in MiXCR, one entry per CDR3 protein. The sample has approximately 210,000 distinct CDR3 sequences, roughly a tenth seen once. Sequencing was done on a sample of memory (CD45RO+) T cells sorted from blood. Receptor source: a woman aged 18-35 years in good health. The CDR3 runs from the conserved cysteine through the conserved F or W. A D gene is named only where the DNA matches it firmly. Expanded clones are given a class, and other clones once, few, many or no size at all.

d_gene,j_gene,v_gene,abundance,CDR3nt,CDR3aa
.,TRBJ1-1,TRBV15,many,TGTGCCACCAGCAGGGAACCGGAGGGCACTGAAGCTTTCTTT,CATSREPEGTEAFF
TRBD2,TRBJ2-1,TRBV12-3/TRBV12-4,many,TGTGCCAGCAGCCCCCCGGGACTAGCGAGTAATGAGCAGTTCTTC,CASSPPGLASNEQFF
.,TRBJ1-5,TRBV15,.,TGTGCCACCAGCAGTCTGGATCAGCCCCAGCATTTT,CATSSLDQPQHF
TRBD2,TRBJ2-5,TRBV6-1,many,TGTGCCAGCAGTGAAAACGCGGGGGGGAGAGAGACCCAGTACTTC,CASSENAGGRETQYF
.,TRBJ1-6,TRBV6-5,few,TGTGCCAGCAGTTACTTCGGTCATGATCAATTTGGAAATTCACCCCTCCACTTT,CASSYFGHDQFGNSPLHF
.,TRBJ2-3,TRBV6-6,few,TGTGCCAGCAGCGGAACGCTCAAGCAGTATTTT,CASSGTLKQYF
.,TRBJ2-7,TRBV7-9,many,TGTGCCAGCAGCTTAGGTTCGATAGGACAGTACCACGAGCAGTACTTC,CASSLGSIGQYHEQYF
.,TRBJ1-5,TRBV7-2,.,TGTGCCAGCAGCTGGGACGGCAATCAGCCCCAGCATTTT,CASSWDGNQPQHF
.,TRBJ1-1,TRBV12-3/TRBV12-4,.,TGTGCCAGCAGTAGAACACCTGAAGCTTTCTTT,CASSRTPEAFF
.,TRBJ2-5,TRBV20-1,many,TGCAGTGCCTCGGACGGCGCTCTGACCCAGTACTTC,CSASDGALTQYF
TRBD2,TRBJ2-3,TRBV16,.,TGTGCCAGCAGCCAATCTTGGTCTAGCGGGGCCTCCACAGATACGCAGTATTTT,CASSQSWSSGASTDTQYF
.,TRBJ1-5,TRBV7-2,many,TGTGCCAGCAGCTTAGGAGGGGGTCAGCCCCAGCATTTT,CASSLGGGQPQHF
TRBD1,TRBJ2-6,TRBV6-5,few,TGTGCCAGCAGATATTTACCGGGACAGTTAAACTCTGGGGCCAACGTCCTGACTTTC,CASRYLPGQLNSGANVLTF
.,TRBJ1-3,TRBV12-3/TRBV12-4,many,TGTGCCAGCAGCCCAGTTCGCTCTGGAAACACCATATATTTT,CASSPVRSGNTIYF
.,TRBJ2-5,TRBV29-1,many,TGCAGCGCTAAACGACGGAAAGAGACCCAGTACTTC,CSAKRRKETQYF
.,TRBJ2-7,TRBV20-1,.,TGCAGTGCTAGCTACCGCCACCGGGACATAACGTACTTC,CSASYRHRDITYF
TRBD1,TRBJ2-7,TRBV7-8,few,TGTGCCAGCAGCTATAACAGGGGTTTAGGGCACGAGCAGTACTTC,CASSYNRGLGHEQYF
TRBD1,TRBJ1-2,TRBV29-1,many,TGCAGCGTTGAAACCCGACAGGGGACCTATGGCTACACCTTC,CSVETRQGTYGYTF
.,TRBJ2-5,TRBV20-1,.,TGCAGTGCTAGGGGCGGAGACCAAGAGACCCAGTACTTC,CSARGGDQETQYF
.,TRBJ2-3,TRBV7-2,.,TGTGCCAGCAGCCCAATAGCAACAGGTGCAGATACGCAGTATTTT,CASSPIATGADTQYF
.,TRBJ1-1,TRBV9,.,TGTGCCAGCAGCGGCGGGACTCCCTGGAACACTGAAGCTTTCTTT,CASSGGTPWNTEAFF
.,TRBJ2-7,TRBV7-6,few,TGTGCCAGCAGCTTGGGGGGCATGACCTACGAGCAGTACTTC,CASSLGGMTYEQYF
.,TRBJ2-2,TRBV18,few,TGTGCCAGCTCACCAAAAAGAACCTCGGGCACCGGGGAGCTGTTTTTT,CASSPKRTSGTGELFF
TRBD1,TRBJ2-1,TRBV20-1,.,TGCAGTGCTAGAGGGGCAGGGGGTTCCTACAATGAGCAGTTCTTC,CSARGAGGSYNEQFF
.,TRBJ2-7,TRBV27,.,TGTGCCAGCAGTTTGGGACCCCCTACGAGGCAGTACTTC,CASSLGPPTRQYF
TRBD2,TRBJ2-1,TRBV5-1,.,TGCGCCAGCAGCTTGGGAATGGGACTAGCGGGCCATGAGCAGTTCTTC,CASSLGMGLAGHEQFF
TRBD2,TRBJ2-7,TRBV6-1,.,TGTGCCAGCCGGGGCGGGAGAATTCACGAGCAGTACTTC,CASRGGRIHEQYF
.,TRBJ2-1,TRBV5-1,.,TGCGCCAGCAGCTTAGGATCTGGGGCCTACAATGAGCAGTTCTTC,CASSLGSGAYNEQFF
.,TRBJ2-2,TRBV6-5,few,TGTGCCAGCAGTTACTCATTGGGGGATAACACCGGGGAGCTGTTTTTT,CASSYSLGDNTGELFF
TRBD1,TRBJ2-7,TRBV7-2,.,TGTGCCAGCAGCCTAGGGCCCGGGACAGTTGGGTACGAGCAGTACTTC,CASSLGPGTVGYEQYF
TRBD2,TRBJ2-1,TRBV5-1,.,TGCGCCAGCAGCTTGGGGGACTATGGACAGTTCTTC,CASSLGDYGQFF
.,TRBJ1-2,TRBV20-1,.,TGCAGTGCTCCCGGTGGGCGCTATGGCTACACCTTC,CSAPGGRYGYTF
.,TRBJ2-2,TRBV12-3/TRBV12-4,many,TGTGCCAGCAGCGAGACAGCCGCGAACACCGGGGAGCTGTTTTTT,CASSETAANTGELFF
.,TRBJ2-2,TRBV12-3/TRBV12-4,few,TGTGCCAGCAGAAGTACCGAGCGGCGGGGGAACACCGGGGAGCTGTTTTTT,CASRSTERRGNTGELFF
.,TRBJ2-4,TRBV20-1,many,TGCAGTGCTAGACCACGGTCCCTGGCCAAAAACATTCAGTACTTC,CSARPRSLAKNIQYF
TRBD1,TRBJ2-3,TRBV5-6,few,TGTGCCAGCAGCTCAACGGACAGGGGGCTTTCAGATACGCAGTATTTT,CASSSTDRGLSDTQYF
.,TRBJ1-5,TRBV20-1,few,TGCAGTGCTAGAGACGGGCAGAGCAATCAGCCCCAGCATTTT,CSARDGQSNQPQHF
TRBD2,TRBJ2-1,TRBV7-9,.,TGTGCCAGCAGCTTTTCCCTAGCGGGACTTAACAATGAGCAGTTCTTC,CASSFSLAGLNNEQFF
TRBD1,TRBJ1-1,TRBV5-1,few,TGCGCCAGCCACAGGGGGCCCAACACTGAAGCTTTCTTT,CASHRGPNTEAFF
.,TRBJ1-2,TRBV12-3/TRBV12-4,.,TGTGCCAGCAGTCGCCGGGGAGGTCCCCCGAATGGCTACACCTTC,CASSRRGGPPNGYTF
.,TRBJ1-4,TRBV12-3/TRBV12-4,many,TGTGCCAGCAGTATTAGCACGACTTCTGAAAAACTGTTTTTT,CASSISTTSEKLFF
TRBD1,TRBJ2-5,TRBV20-1,few,TGCAGTGCAGGGACAGGGGGAATCCGCGGTGAGACCCAGTACTTC,CSAGTGGIRGETQYF
.,TRBJ1-6,TRBV27,few,TGTGCCAGCAGGTCGACACAGAATAATTCACCCCTCCACTTT,CASRSTQNNSPLHF
.,TRBJ1-1,TRBV20-1,.,TGCAGTGCTCTCACAGGGTCTTGGGACACTGAAGCTTTCTTT,CSALTGSWDTEAFF
.,TRBJ1-1,TRBV20-1,many,TGCAGTGCTAGTGATGACAGCTCAAACACTGAAGCTTTCTTT,CSASDDSSNTEAFF
.,TRBJ2-4,TRBV14,.,TGTGCCAGCAGCTCGGGACTTAAAAACATTCAGTACTTC,CASSSGLKNIQYF